This T cell receptor beta chain was observed in a study of radiotherapy plus CTLA-4 blockade in lung cancer. TCRdb keeps only in-frame clones here, not all; method: immunoSEQ multiplex PCR. The table has 75,000 to 100,000 clones, 60% to 75% seen once. This TCR was sampled from a human donor with non-small cell lung cancer who had a partial response to radiotherapy plus ipilimumab. Some clones in this sample may be carry-over from other donors' samples. Sequenced here: peripheral blood, sampled from a patient treated with radiotherapy plus ipilimumab.

CDR3 coding DNA: TGTGCCAGCAGTGAGTTTAGCGGGGGGACCCTTAGGCAAGAGACCCAGTACTTC. The encoded protein is CASSEFSGGTLRQETQYF. The chain combines TRBV9 with TRBJ2-5; 10 nucleotides agree with TRBD2. Germline V CDR1 and CDR2: SGDLS, YYNGEE. This CDR3 contains 18 residues. J lost 2 bases, V lost 5 bases, and 15 bases had no gene match.